The present TCR beta chain was sequenced within a study of human T cells and chemical hapten exposure. Indicated time point: patch test 2, 6 weeks after DPC sensitization. Indicated treatment: therapeutic diphenylcyclopropenone sensitization with weekly scalp DPC. This CDR3 comprises 14 residues. Per the germline V gene, CDR1 is KGHSH and CDR2 is LQKENI. V was shortened by 0 bases and J by 6 bases, with 9 bases between the two germline ends. TCRdb itself ran the RACE reads through MiXCR, one entry per CDR3 protein. This sample yields tens of thousands of distinct CDR3 sequences, of which 8.5% to 9% are seen a single time; around 3.5% belongs to the top ten.

The sequenced sample was whole blood, obtained in connection with sensitization to the hapten diphenylcyclopropenone (DPC). The receptor's source is a woman in her forties or fifties with alopecia areata. Some clones in this sample may be carry-over from other donors' samples. The gene calls are TRBV18 and TRBJ2-1, with D perhaps being TRBD1 or TRBD2 (5 bases each). This CDR3 is CASSPPGRANEQFF. CDR3 DNA sequence: TGTGCCAGCTCACCACCGGGACGAGCCAATGAGCAGTTCTTC.